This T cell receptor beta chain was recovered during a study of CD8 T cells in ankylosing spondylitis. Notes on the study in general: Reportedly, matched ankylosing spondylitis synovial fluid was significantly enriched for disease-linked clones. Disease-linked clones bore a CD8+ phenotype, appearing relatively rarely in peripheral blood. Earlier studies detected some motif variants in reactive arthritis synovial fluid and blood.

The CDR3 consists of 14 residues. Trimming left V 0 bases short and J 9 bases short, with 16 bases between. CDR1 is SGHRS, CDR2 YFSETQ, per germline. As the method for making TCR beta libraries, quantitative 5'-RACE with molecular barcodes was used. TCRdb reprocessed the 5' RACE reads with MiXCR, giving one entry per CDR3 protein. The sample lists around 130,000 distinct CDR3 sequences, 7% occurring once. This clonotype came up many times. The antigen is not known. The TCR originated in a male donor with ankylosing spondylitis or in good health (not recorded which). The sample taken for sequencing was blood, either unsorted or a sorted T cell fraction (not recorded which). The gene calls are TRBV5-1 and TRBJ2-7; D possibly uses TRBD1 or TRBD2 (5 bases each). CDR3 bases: TGCGCCAGCAGCTTGGTGACAGAGTGGGACGGGCAGTACTTC. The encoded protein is CASSLVTEWDGQYF.